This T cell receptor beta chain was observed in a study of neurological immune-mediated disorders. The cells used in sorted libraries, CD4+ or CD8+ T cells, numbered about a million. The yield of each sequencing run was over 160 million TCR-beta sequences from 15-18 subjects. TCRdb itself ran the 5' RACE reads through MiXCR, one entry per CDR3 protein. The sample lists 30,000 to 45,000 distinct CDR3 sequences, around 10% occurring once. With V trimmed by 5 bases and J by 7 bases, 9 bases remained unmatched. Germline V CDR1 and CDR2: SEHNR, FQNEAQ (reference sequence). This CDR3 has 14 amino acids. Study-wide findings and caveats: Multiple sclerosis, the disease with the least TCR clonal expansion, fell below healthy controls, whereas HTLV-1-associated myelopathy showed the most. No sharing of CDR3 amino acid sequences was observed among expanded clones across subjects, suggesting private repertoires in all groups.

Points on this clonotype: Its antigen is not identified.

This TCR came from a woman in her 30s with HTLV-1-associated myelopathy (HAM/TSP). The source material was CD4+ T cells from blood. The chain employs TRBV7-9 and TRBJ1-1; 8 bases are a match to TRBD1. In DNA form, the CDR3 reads TGTGCCAGCAGCCAACGCGCGGGGACAGGTGAAGCTTTCTTT. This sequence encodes CASSQRAGTGEAFF. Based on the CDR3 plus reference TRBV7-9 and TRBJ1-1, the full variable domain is DTGVSQNPRHKITKRGQNVTFRCDPISEHNRLYWYRQTLGQGPEFLTYFQNEAQLEKSRLLSDRFSAERPKGSFSTLEIQRTEQGDSAMYLCASSQRAGTGEAFFGQGTRLTVV.